This section outlines one T cell receptor (beta chain) sequence together with its context. Original processing methods: Reference gene primer amplification yielded estimated nucleated cell counts. Some clones are missing from TCRdb's copy, which holds only in-frame ones; the method was immunoSEQ multiplex PCR. The V and J calls and clone size come from that table; D and trimming were worked out from the DNA. The repertoire includes approximately 350,000 clones, more than 85% of them detected once, and under 3% sits in the top ten. The sample belongs to a study of blood T cell repertoires in COVID-19. On the study more broadly: Samples representing acute and convalescent COVID-19 were sourced from the United States, Italy and Spain.

Participant age was roughly 18 to 95 years, and participants resided in fewer than 30 US areas. Symptom resolution, clearance, or two negative PCRs marked donors in Cohort 3 as recovered. Sequencing was carried out using PBMCs or T cells enriched from blood (not recorded which). The clonotype comes from a woman in her 30s who had recovered from COVID-19.

The chain's CDR3 is CASSPGASGNTIYF. CDR3 DNA sequence: TGTGCCAGCAGCCCCGGAGCCTCTGGAAACACCATATATTTT. The chain uses TRBV16 and TRBJ1-3; no reliable D call. Looked up from germline, CDR1 is KGHSY and CDR2 is FQNENV. The CDR3 runs 14 residues. V was trimmed by 4 bases and J by 0 bases, leaving 7 bases between them.